The 10 T cell receptor beta chains below were found in one sample sequenced in a study of TIL therapy for anti-PD-1-resistant metastatic lung cancer. Indicated time point: pre-treatment sample, taken before nivolumab and TIL therapy. Tumor tissue came from excised metastases, mostly pleural nodules or supraclavicular lymph nodes. The immunoSEQ assay was v3. Repertoires were generated with immunoSEQ multiplex PCR, while TCRdb's copy carries only in-frame clones and drops some. The sample shows under 100,000 clones, about two thirds of them seen only once. The sample in question was tumor tissue, obtained at baseline. These receptors were obtained from a person aged 25 to 85 with non-small cell lung cancer.

Points on this clone: Other DNA sequences from this sample encode an identical CDR3 as well. The chain combines TRBV29-1 with TRBJ2-3; D remains unclear. V was shortened by 4 bases and J by 0 bases, with 5 bases between the two germline ends. The CDR3 is 12 residues long. In germline, CDR1 is SQVTM, CDR2 ANQGSEA. The CDR3 reads CSVVPSTDTQYF. CDR3 nucleotides: TGCAGCGTTGTGCCCAGCACAGATACGCAGTATTTT.

V is TRBV7-3 and J is TRBJ1-1; 7 bases align to TRBD1. The J segment lost 6 bases and the V segment lost 0 bases, leaving 4 bases of the junction unmatched. This CDR3 has 14 amino acids. From germline, CDR1 is SGHTA and CDR2 FQGTGA. In DNA form, the CDR3 reads TGTGCCAGCAGCTTAACAGGGGGCGTACCTGAAGCTTTCTTT. Amino acid sequence: CASSLTGGVPEAFF.

This rearrangement joins TRBV10-3 to TRBJ1-4; 10 bases are shared with TRBD1. The germline CDR1 and CDR2 sequences are ENHRY and SYGVKD. The CDR3 covers 14 residues. Trimming took 5 bases from V and 6 from J; bases not matched to a gene: 3. Here the CDR3 DNA reads TGTGCCATCAGTTCCGGGACAGGGGATGAAAAACTGTTTTTT. Its translation: CAISSGTGDEKLFF.

There are a few counts of this clone. V usage is TRBV7-6 and J usage is TRBJ2-5, with D uncertain. Germline V gene data show CDR1 as SGHVS and CDR2 as FNYEAQ. Between the trimmed V and J ends, which lost 5 bases and 5 bases, there was a span of 21 bases. CDR3 size: 16 residues. The CDR3 DNA reads as TGTGCCAGCAGCCGGTTAGGGTCGACGTATCCGGAGACCCAGTACTTC. It specifies CASSRLGSTYPETQYF.

The chain links TRBV7-2 to TRBJ2-3; TRBD2 matches 11 bases. The V and J ends lost 1 base and 6 bases, in that order; junction bases with no gene match: 12. Germline CDR1 SGHTA, CDR2 FQGNSA. The CDR3 is made up of 18 amino acids. This chain's CDR3 is CASSLVASGGTLRDTQYF. CDR3 DNA sequence: TGTGCCAGCAGCTTAGTTGCTAGCGGGGGGACCCTTAGGGATACGCAGTATTTT. The entire variable domain, with the rest obtained from reference TRBV7-2 and TRBJ2-3, is as follows: GAGVSQSPSNKVTEKGKDVELRCDPISGHTALYWYRQSLGQGLEFLIYFQGNSAPDKSGLPSDRFSAERTGGSVSTLTIQRTQQEDSAVYLCASSLVASGGTLRDTQYFGPGTRLTVL.

V usage is TRBV4-1 and J usage is TRBJ1-2; D is perhaps TRBD1 (5 bases). Between the trimmed V and J ends, which lost 3 bases and 5 bases, there was a span of 13 bases. This CDR3 spans 14 amino acids. The germline V gene has CDR1 MGHRA and CDR2 YSYEKL. CDR3 protein: CASSQAGTEYGYTF. DNA for the CDR3: TGCGCCAGCAGCCAGGCCGGGACTGAGTATGGCTACACCTTC.

This clone turned up a few times. V usage is TRBV5-4 and J usage is TRBJ2-7; TRBD2 aligns across 7 bases. The germline gives CDR1 SGHNT, CDR2 YYREEE (reference sequence). The V and J ends lost 4 bases and 6 bases, in that order; junction bases with no gene match: 13. The CDR3 is made up of 15 amino acids. CDR3 residues: CASSTFRGEELEQYF. CDR3 bases: TGTGCCAGCAGCACCTTCCGGGGGGAGGAACTCGAGCAGTACTTC.

The sample holds a few counts of this clone. J is TRBJ1-5 and V is TRBV30; 7 nucleotides align to TRBD1. CDR1 and CDR2 (germline): GTSNPN, SVGIG (reference sequence). V shed 2 bases, J shed 0 bases, and the junction held 7 bases outside the gene matches. This CDR3 is built from 16 residues. CDR3 sequence (DNA): TGTGCCTGGAGTTGGGGACAGTCAAGTAGCAATCAGCCCCAGCATTTT. Protein sequence: CAWSWGQSSSNQPQHF.

The chain combines TRBV6-1 with TRBJ2-7; D may match TRBD1 or TRBD2 (5 bases each). The V gene lost 2 bases and the J gene lost 5 bases, with 7 bases spanning the gap. Germline CDR1 and CDR2: MNHNS and SASEGT. This CDR3 spans 12 amino acids. The CDR3 bases are TGTGCCAGCAGTGAAAGGGACCACGAGCAGTACTTC. Its protein is CASSERDHEQYF.

Here the CDR3 DNA reads TGTGCCAGCACCCCGCTCCGGGACCCGGTCGTGATGCCGCAGTATTTT. It specifies CASTPLRDPVVMPQYF. This chain joins TRBV27 and TRBJ2-3; D might be TRBD1 or TRBD2, each matching 5 bases. The CDR3 is made up of 16 amino acids. The germline CDR1 and CDR2 sequences are MNHEY and SMNVEV (reference sequence). The V end was cut by 7 bases, the J end by 10 bases, with 27 bases between.